These 18 T cell receptor beta chains were sequenced from one sample in a study of T-cell memory formation after mild COVID-19. TCRdb analysed the 5' RACE reads with MiXCR anew, one entry per CDR3 protein. Of 500,000 to 650,000 distinct CDR3 sequences listed, roughly 20% are singletons. The sequenced sample consisted of PBMCs or a T cell subset sorted from them (not recorded which). These receptors came from an adult woman who had mild COVID-19 (a few samples of this study predate the infection). Cell type and time point are not known.

This clonotype was picked up a small number of times. CDR3 sequence: CASSGGAFTSAKNIQYF. CDR3 DNA: TGTGCCAGCAGCGGGGGGGCTTTTACTTCAGCCAAAAACATTCAGTACTTC. The genes are TRBV7-9 and TRBJ2-4; possible D gene TRBD2, 7 bases. Germline-derived CDR1 and CDR2 are SEHNR and FQNEAQ (reference sequence). The ends were cut back, 5 bases at V and 0 bases at J, with 17 bases in the middle. The CDR3 extends over 17 amino acids.

The chain is built from TRBV10-1 and TRBJ2-1; 12 bases are a match to TRBD1. The junction had 10 bases not matched to a gene; V was cut back by 4 bases and J by 9 bases. This CDR3 has 16 amino acids. The germline CDR1 and CDR2 sequences are WNHNN and SYGVQD (reference sequence). The CDR3 DNA sequence: TGCGCCAGCAGTGCAACAACCGGGACAGGGGGCAGTGAGCAGTTCTTC. Translation gives CASSATTGTGGSEQFF.

This clonotype was counted only a few times. The genes are TRBV7-8 and TRBJ2-1; 13 nucleotides align to TRBD2. This CDR3 contains 17 residues. V lost 4 bases, J lost 3 bases, and 6 bases stayed unmatched. Germline V gene data show CDR1 as SGHVS and CDR2 as FQNEAQ. Here the CDR3 reads CASSYTGTSGVYNEQFF. In DNA form, the CDR3 reads TGTGCCAGCAGCTATACCGGGACTAGCGGGGTCTACAATGAGCAGTTCTTC. Using reference TRBV7-8 and TRBJ2-1 for the parts outside the CDR3, the full variable domain is GAGVSQSPRYKVAKRGQDVALRCDPISGHVSLFWYQQALGQGPEFLTYFQNEAQLDKSGLPSDRFFAERPEGSVSTLKIQRTQQEDSAVYLCASSYTGTSGVYNEQFFGPGTRLTVL.

This clonotype has more than one count but fewer than ten. V and J are TRBV5-1 and TRBJ1-2; weak D call: TRBD1 (5 bases). This CDR3 region has 13 residues. V was cut by 2 bases and J by 5 bases, with 10 bases left in between. The germline gives CDR1 SGHRS, CDR2 YFSETQ. CDR3 nucleotide sequence: TGCGCCAGCAGCTTTGGGGCCCAATATGGCTACACCTTC. Its translation: CASSFGAQYGYTF.

This clonotype came up many times. The genes are TRBV12-3 or TRBV12-4 and TRBJ2-3; tentatively, D is TRBD2 (6 bases). Trimming took off 6 bases at V and 3 bases at J, with 10 bases between the two ends. This CDR3 has 13 amino acids. CDR3 coding DNA: TGTGCCAGCAGGTGGAGGGCTACAGATACGCAGTATTTT. Its translation: CASRWRATDTQYF.

This clonotype was counted only a few times. The V call is TRBV12-3 or TRBV12-4, the J call TRBJ2-5; no firm D call. The V end was cut by 5 bases, the J end by 5 bases, with 12 bases between. The CDR3 contains 13 residues. This CDR3 is CASSTRLGETQYF. CDR3 in DNA: TGTGCCAGCAGTACCCGACTGGGCGAGACCCAGTACTTC.

Worth noting for this clonotype: One junction end disagrees with the germline gene, perhaps due to a read error. The chain carries TRBV29-1 and TRBJ2-1; D remains unclear. Germline V gives CDR1 SQVTM, CDR2 ANQGSEA. The CDR3 runs 13 residues. The CDR3 loop reads CSVEGFSYTEQFF. Written as DNA, the CDR3 is TGCAGCGTTGAGGGCTTCTCCTACACTGAGCAGTTCTTC.

The chain uses TRBV20-1 and TRBJ2-1; D ambiguous. The CDR3 runs to 14 residues. V was clipped by 4 bases and J by 2 bases, with 12 bases between them. Germline CDR1 reads DFQATT; CDR2 reads SNEGSKA (reference sequence). The CDR3 bases are TGCAGTGCTAAGGGCCTCTGGGCCTACAATGAGCAGTTCTTC. Translated: CSAKGLWAYNEQFF.

The rearrangement uses TRBV5-1 and TRBJ2-4, with no clear D. The CDR3 extends over 14 amino acids. Germline CDR1 reads SGHRS; CDR2 reads YFSETQ. Deletions cut 3 bases from V and 5 bases from J, with 12 bases between. In DNA, the CDR3 is TGCGCCAGCAGCTCCTGGACCGAGGAAAACATTCAGTACTTC. Protein: CASSSWTEENIQYF.

The chain joins TRBV12-3 or TRBV12-4 to TRBJ1-4; TRBD1 matches 7 bases. The CDR3 totals 12 residues. With V trimmed by 4 bases and J by 12 bases, 5 bases remained unmatched. DNA for the CDR3: TGTGCCAGCAGTTCGGGACAGCGGGAACTGTTTTTT. Its protein is CASSSGQRELFF.

This clonotype showed up just a few times. The chain combines TRBV3-1 with TRBJ2-3; the match to TRBD1 covers 9 bases. CDR1 is LGHDT, CDR2 YNNKEL, per germline (reference sequence). Trimming removed 3 bases from V and 0 bases from J; junction bases left unmatched: 10. The CDR3 runs 18 residues. In DNA form, the CDR3 reads TGTGCCAGCAGCCAGAAGATCCCGGGACAGGGCAGCACAGATACGCAGTATTTT. Protein: CASSQKIPGQGSTDTQYF.

This clonotype was detected a few times. The genes are TRBV12-3 or TRBV12-4 and TRBJ1-6; 7 positions match TRBD1. Germline trimming cut 3 bases from V and 4 bases from J; bases unmatched to any gene: 0. This CDR3 region has 14 residues. The CDR3 DNA reads as TGTGCCAGCAGTTTGGGACAGTATAATTCACCCCTCCACTTT. Protein product: CASSLGQYNSPLHF.

CDR3 DNA: TGCAGTGTACTTGACAATGAGCAGTTCTTC. It encodes CSVLDNEQFF. This sequence joins TRBV20-1 and TRBJ2-1; no reliable D call. Germline CDR1 and CDR2: DFQATT and SNEGSKA (reference sequence). With 7 bases removed from V and 5 bases from J, the gap between germline ends came to 6 bases. This CDR3 is 10 amino acids long.

This clonotype has more than one count but fewer than ten. The chain is built from TRBV14 and TRBJ2-5; possible D gene TRBD1, 6 bases. Germline CDR1 is SGHDN and CDR2 is FVKESK. Trimming removed 1 base at V and 3 bases at J, with 9 bases between. CDR3 length: 14 residues. Here the CDR3 reads CASSQVGGEETQYF. In DNA, the CDR3 is TGTGCCAGCAGCCAAGTAGGGGGTGAAGAGACCCAGTACTTC.

The gene calls are TRBV3-1 and TRBJ1-1; D might be TRBD1 (6 bases). V shed 4 bases and J shed 1 base, with 10 bases lying between them. The CDR3 contains 14 residues. CDR1 and CDR2 from the germline V gene are LGHDT and YNNKEL (reference sequence). Here the CDR3 reads CASSLLTGNTEAFF. CDR3 nucleotide sequence: TGTGCCAGCAGCCTCCTGACAGGGAACACTGAAGCTTTCTTT.

This chain connects TRBV6-5 to TRBJ2-3, with TRBD1 matching over 8 bases. Germline lookup yields CDR1 MNHEY and CDR2 SVGAGI. V dropped 0 bases and J dropped 11; count of bases not matched to a gene: 1. CDR3 length: 12 residues. DNA of the CDR3: TGTGCCAGCAGTTACTCGACAGGGGAGCAGTATTTT. It yields the protein CASSYSTGEQYF.

This clonotype was counted between two and nine times. This chain uses TRBV29-1 with TRBJ1-1, with 8 bases that match TRBD1. This CDR3 spans 14 amino acids. V lost 4 bases and J lost 0; bases outside the gene matches: 4. Germline-derived CDR1 and CDR2 are SQVTM and ANQGSEA. CDR3 protein: CSVADRDLNTEAFF. The CDR3 DNA follows: TGCAGCGTTGCGGACAGGGATTTGAACACTGAAGCTTTCTTT.

In this sample, this clonotype turned up many times. The chain uses TRBV3-1 and TRBJ2-1; 9 nucleotides line up with TRBD2. The CDR3 contains 15 residues. Looked up from germline, CDR1 is LGHDT and CDR2 is YNNKEL (reference sequence). The V gene end was trimmed by 1 base and the J gene end by 7 bases; junction bases not matched to a gene: 5. Here the CDR3 reads CASSQGGGATNEQFF. The CDR3 region has the DNA TGTGCCAGCAGCCAAGGCGGGGGGGCCACAAATGAGCAGTTCTTC.